This T cell receptor delta chain was captured by sequencing in a study of γδ T cells in repeated Plasmodium falciparum infection. V lost 3 bases and J lost 3; bases outside the gene matches: 20. Germline V gene sequence: CDR1 TSWWSYY, CDR2 QGS. The CDR3 has 21 amino acids. Turning to this clone: The protein recorded in TCRdb matches a much larger clone and deviates from this DNA's translation at residue 7, suggesting a read error; the protein here is obtained by translating the DNA.

Flow sorting of PBMC yielded separate Vgamma9/Vdelta2+ and Vdelta2-negative gammadelta T cell populations for bulk repertoire analysis. TCRdb applied CATT to the multiplex PCR reads for clone calling. Of 75,000 to 95,000 delta-chain clones in the sample, 0.75% to 1% were seen once. The V and J genes are TRDV1 and TRDJ1, with 12 nucleotides matching TRDD3. TCRdb leaves out the J gene; it was filled in here by matching the DNA to germline. Sequences were obtained from gamma-delta T cells from blood. This sequence was found in a pool of human donors (malaria-infected and uninfected, not separated). This CDR3 is CALGDRLSRHWGIPMADKLIF. The CDR3 bases are TGTGCTCTTGGGGACCGGCTTTCTCGCCACTGGGGGATACCCATGGCCGATAAACTCATCTTT.